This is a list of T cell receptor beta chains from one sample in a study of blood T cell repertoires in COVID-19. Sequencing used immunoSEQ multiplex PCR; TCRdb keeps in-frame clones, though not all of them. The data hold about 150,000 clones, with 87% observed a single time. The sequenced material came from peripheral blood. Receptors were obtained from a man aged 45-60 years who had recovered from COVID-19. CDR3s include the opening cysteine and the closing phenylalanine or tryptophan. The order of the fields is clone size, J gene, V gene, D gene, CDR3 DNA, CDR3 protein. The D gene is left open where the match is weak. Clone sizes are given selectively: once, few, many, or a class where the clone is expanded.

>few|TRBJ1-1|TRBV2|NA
TGTGCCAGCAGCGCCAGACAGGCGAACACTGAAGCTTTCTTT
CASSARQANTEAFF
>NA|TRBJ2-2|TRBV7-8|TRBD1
TGTGCCAGCAGCCCACCACCGGGACAGGGTGTCCCCGGGGAGCTGTTTTTT
CASSPPPGQGVPGELFF
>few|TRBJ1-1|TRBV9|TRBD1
TGTGCCAGCAGCCCACATTCGGGACAGACAAAGAACACTGAAGCTTTCTTT
CASSPHSGQTKNTEAFF
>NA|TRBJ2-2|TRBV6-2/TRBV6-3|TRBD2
TGTGCCAGCAGTTACAGGCTAGCGGGGGCAAGCACCGGGGAGCTGTTTTTT
CASSYRLAGASTGELFF
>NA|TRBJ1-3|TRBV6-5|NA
TGTGCCAGCAGTTACGCAGGAGGAAACACCATATATTTT
CASSYAGGNTIYF
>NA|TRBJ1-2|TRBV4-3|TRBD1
TGCGCCAGCAGCCACGAAGACAGGGTGAGCTATGGCTACACCTTC
CASSHEDRVSYGYTF
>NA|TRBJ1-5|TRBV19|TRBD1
TGTGCCAGTAGAAATGCCCAGGGACAGAGATTAAATCAGCCCCAGCATTTT
CASRNAQGQRLNQPQHF
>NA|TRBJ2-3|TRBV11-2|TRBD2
TGTGCCAGCAGCTTAGGAGCTAGCGGGGAGACAGATACGCAGTATTTT
CASSLGASGETDTQYF
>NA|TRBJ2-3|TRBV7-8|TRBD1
TGTGCCAGCAGCCTCCGCCCCAAAGGGGGACAGGGCACAGATACGCAGTATTTT
CASSLRPKGGQGTDTQYF
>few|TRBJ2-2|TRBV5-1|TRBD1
TGCGCCAGCAGCAGCACCCGGACAGGGGGCAATACCGGGGAGCTGTTTTTT
CASSSTRTGGNTGELFF
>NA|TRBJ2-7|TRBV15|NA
TGTGCCACCAGCAGCCGGACAGCTGGGTTTAGATTTGGCTACGAGCAGTACTTC
CATSSRTAGFRFGYEQYF
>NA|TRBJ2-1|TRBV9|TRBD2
TGTGCCAGCAGCGTAGATCCTAGCGGGGGGGGTGAGCAGTTCTTC
CASSVDPSGGGEQFF
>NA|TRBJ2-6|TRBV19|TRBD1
TGTGCCAGTGGGGGTAGGGACAGAAGTGGTGGGGCCAACGTCCTGACTTTC
CASGGRDRSGGANVLTF
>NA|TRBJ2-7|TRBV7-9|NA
TGTGCCAGCAGCGCCCGTACGGGCGAGCAGTACTTC
CASSARTGEQYF
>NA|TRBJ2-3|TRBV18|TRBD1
TGTGCCAGCTCACAAGATCGGGACAGGGAATATTTT
CASSQDRDREYF
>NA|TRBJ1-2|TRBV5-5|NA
TGTGCCAGCAGCTTGGCCTATCAGGGGTTGAACTATGGCTACACCTTC
CASSLAYQGLNYGYTF
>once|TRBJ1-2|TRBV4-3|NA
TGCGCCAGCAGCAGCCAATTGGACCGGACTGAGTATGGCTACACCTTC
CASSSQLDRTEYGYTF
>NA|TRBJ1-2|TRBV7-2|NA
TGTGCCAGCAGCCCGGACCGGCGGGGAGGCTACACCTTC
CASSPDRRGGYTF
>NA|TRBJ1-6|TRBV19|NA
TGTGCCAGTAGTATAGGTTGGGACTTCAGCTCACCCCTCCACTTT
CASSIGWDFSSPLHF
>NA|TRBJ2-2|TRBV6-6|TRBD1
TGTGCCAGCATAGGACAGGGGGCAGGCACCGGGGAGCTGTTTTTT
CASIGQGAGTGELFF
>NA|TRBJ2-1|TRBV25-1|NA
TGTGCCAGCAGTGAATACGGGTACAATGAGCAGTTCTTC
CASSEYGYNEQFF
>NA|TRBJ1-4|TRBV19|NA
TGTGCCAGTAGATACAGGGTGGATGAAAAACTGTTTTTT
CASRYRVDEKLFF
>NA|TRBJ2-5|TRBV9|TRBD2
TGTGCCAGCAGCGCAAGGAGAGGGACTAGCGGGGACCAGGGGACCCAGTACTTC
CASSARRGTSGDQGTQYF
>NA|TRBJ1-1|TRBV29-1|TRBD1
TGCAGCGTCCAACCAGGGGGTCCTGAAGCTTTCTTT
CSVQPGGPEAFF
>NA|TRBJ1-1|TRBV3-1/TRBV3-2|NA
TGTGCCAGCAGCCAAGACGCAGTGGAAGCTTTCTTT
CASSQDAVEAFF
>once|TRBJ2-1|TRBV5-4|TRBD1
TGTGCCAGCAGCTTGGCCCTTCAGGGGGCAAGCAATGAGCAGTTCTTC
CASSLALQGASNEQFF
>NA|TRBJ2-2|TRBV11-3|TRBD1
TGTGCCAGCAGCTCTCGGGACAGGATGGCCGGGGAGCTGTTTTTT
CASSSRDRMAGELFF
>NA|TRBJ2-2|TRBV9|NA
TGTGCCAGCAGCGTACAGGGTCTCGCCGGGGAGCTGTTTTTT
CASSVQGLAGELFF
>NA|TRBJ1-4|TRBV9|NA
TGTGCCAGCAGCGTAGGCCCAGGCCAGGCTAATGAAAAACTGTTTTTT
CASSVGPGQANEKLFF
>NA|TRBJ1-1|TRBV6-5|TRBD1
TGTGCCAGCAGAACGGGACAGACAATGAACACTGAAGCTTTCTTT
CASRTGQTMNTEAFF
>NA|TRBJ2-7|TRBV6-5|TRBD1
TGTGCCAGCAGTAACAGGGGGAGCTCCTACGAGCAGTACTTC
CASSNRGSSYEQYF
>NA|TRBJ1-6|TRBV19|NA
TGTGCCAGTAGTATAGGTTCGGACAACCCCTATAATTCACCCCTCCACTTT
CASSIGSDNPYNSPLHF
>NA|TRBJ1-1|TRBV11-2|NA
TGTGCCAGCAGCTTCGGGGCTGCGGGATCCACTGAAGCTTTCTTT
CASSFGAAGSTEAFF
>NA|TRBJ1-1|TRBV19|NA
TGTGCCAGTAGTGGCACCCGGAACACTGAAGCTTTCTTT
CASSGTRNTEAFF
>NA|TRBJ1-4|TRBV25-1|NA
TGTGCCAGCAGTTATTCCAGGGGAAGGACTAATGAAAAACTGTTTTTT
CASSYSRGRTNEKLFF
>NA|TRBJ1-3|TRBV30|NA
TGTGCCTGGAGTGTCGCAGGTGGAAACACCATATATTTT
CAWSVAGGNTIYF
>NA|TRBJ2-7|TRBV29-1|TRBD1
TGCAGCGTTGTCGGGGACAGGGGATCCTACGAGCAGTACTTC
CSVVGDRGSYEQYF
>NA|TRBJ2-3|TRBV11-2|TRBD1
TGTGCCAGCAGCTTCACGGGACAGGGGGCGGATACGCAGTATTTT
CASSFTGQGADTQYF
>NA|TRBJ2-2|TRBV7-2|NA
TGTGCCAGCAGCTCCGGGGGGTCAGGGGTTAACACCGGGGAGCTGTTTTTT
CASSSGGSGVNTGELFF
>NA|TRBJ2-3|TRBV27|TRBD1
TGTGCCAGCAGTTTATTCCCGACAGGGTCAGTCTCAGATACGCAGTATTTT
CASSLFPTGSVSDTQYF
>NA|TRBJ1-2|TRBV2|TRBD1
TGTGCCAGCATGGGGCTGGACAGGGATTCTAACTATGGCTACACCTTC
CASMGLDRDSNYGYTF
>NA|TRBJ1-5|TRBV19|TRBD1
TGTGCCAGTAGTCCTAAAGGACAGGGGAACGTGAAACAGGGGAACGTGAATCAGCCCCAGCATTTT
CASSPKGQGNVKQGNVNQPQHF
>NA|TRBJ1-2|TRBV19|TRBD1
TGTGCCAGTAGTCCCCGGGACAGGATTAACTATGGCTACACCTTC
CASSPRDRINYGYTF
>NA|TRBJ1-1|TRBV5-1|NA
TGCGCCAGCACGGGGAACACTGAAGCTTTCTTT
CASTGNTEAFF
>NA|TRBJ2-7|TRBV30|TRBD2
TGTGCCTGGAACGTGTCTAGCGGGGCCAACTGCTACGAGCAGTACTTC
CAWNVSSGANCYEQYF
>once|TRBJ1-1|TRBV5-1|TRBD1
TGCGCCAGCAGCCCCCTACCATGGACAGGGGGAGGCACTGAAGCTTTCTTT
CASSPLPWTGGGTEAFF
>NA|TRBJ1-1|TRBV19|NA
TGTGCCAGTAGTATGGGACGCGGGGGGACTGAAGCTTTCTTT
CASSMGRGGTEAFF
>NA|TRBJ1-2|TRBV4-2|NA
TGTGCCAGCAGCTCGGGACAAAACTATGGCTACACCTTC
CASSSGQNYGYTF
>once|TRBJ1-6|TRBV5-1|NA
TGCGCCAGCAGCTTAAGCGGTTCACCCCTCCACTTT
CASSLSGSPLHF
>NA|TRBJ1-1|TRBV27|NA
TGTGCCAGCAGTTTCAGACAGTACACTGAAGCTTTCTTT
CASSFRQYTEAFF
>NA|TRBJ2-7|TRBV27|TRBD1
TGTGCCAGCAGTTTACAGGGGGCGCGGGGCGAGCAGTACTTC
CASSLQGARGEQYF
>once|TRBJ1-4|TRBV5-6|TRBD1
TGTGCCAGCAGCTTGGGGCAGGGGGGCCCAAAACTGTTTTTT
CASSLGQGGPKLFF
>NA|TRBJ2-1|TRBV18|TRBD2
TGTGCCAGCTCACCAACTAGCGAAACCTACAATGAGCAGTTCTTC
CASSPTSETYNEQFF
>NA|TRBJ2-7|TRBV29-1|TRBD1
TGCAGCGTTAGACAGGGGGCCGACGAGCAGTACTTC
CSVRQGADEQYF
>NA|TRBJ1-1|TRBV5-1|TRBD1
TGCGCCAGCAGCCCTACAGGGGCACACACTGAAGCTTTCTTT
CASSPTGAHTEAFF
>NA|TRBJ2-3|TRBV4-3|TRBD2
TGCGCCAGCAGCCAAGACTCTAGCGGGGGTCGGGATACGCAGTATTTT
CASSQDSSGGRDTQYF
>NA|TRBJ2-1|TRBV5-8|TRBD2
TGTGCCAGCAGCTTGGTAGCGGGGGGTACCTCGGGGGTTTTCTACAATGAGCAGTTCTTC
CASSLVAGGTSGVFYNEQFF
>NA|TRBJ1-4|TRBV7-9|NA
TGTGCCAGCAGCTCCCCTCCTCCCTCCGAACTGTTTTTT
CASSSPPPSELFF
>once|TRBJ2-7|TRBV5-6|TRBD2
TGTGCCAGCAGCGAGGCGGGAGCCCCCTCCGAGCAGTACTTC
CASSEAGAPSEQYF